This TCR beta chain was obtained from a study of control samples from healthy donors and cancer patients (dated by TCRdb to 2019 to 2021). As for this clone: No antigen is known for it. Qualities for individual bases were not recorded, and no much larger clone is one base off.

Spanning cysteine to phenylalanine, the CDR3 consists of 15 amino acids. The read is trimmed to its CDR3 DNA, 45 bases read in frame from base 1. Looking up the germline V gene yields CDR1 SNHLY and CDR2 FYNNEI. Germline trimming: 6 bases from V, 1 base from J; junction bases outside gene matches: 4. Library prep was done by the immunoSEQ multiplex PCR assay. TCRdb stores this immuneACCESS table with in-frame sequences only. Part of the clones is absent; in the studies checked, under half of the shortfall reflects unresolved V genes, and no reason is known for the rest. A total of 150,000 or so clones appear in this sample, 70% to 90% of them only once. The ten largest clones capture around 13% of the sample.

What was sequenced was blood. The receptor chain draws on TRBV2 and TRBJ1-5, and TRBD1 matches 9 of the central bases. The clonotype was recovered from a man aged 25-45 years in good health. The nucleotide sequence is given as TGTGCCAGCAGCGTCGACAGGGGGAGCAATCAGCCCCAGCATTTT. It codes for CASSVDRGSNQPQHF.